A selection of T cell receptor beta chains follows, all from one sample in a study of T cell changes during pregnancy in multiple sclerosis. TCRdb's table, derived via immunoSEQ multiplex PCR, lists solely in-frame clones and lacks some. The sample consists of about 44,000 clones, about 88% of them appearing once. The sample was CD4+ T cells from peripheral blood mononuclear cells, taken after pregnancy. The source is a female donor with multiple sclerosis, enrolled in a pregnancy study. Both conserved end residues are part of each CDR3. The D gene is left open where the match is weak. Expanded clones get a size class; other rows say once, few or many, or leave the size out.

v_call	clone_size	d_call	j_call	cdr3_nt	cdr3_aa
TRBV18	.	TRBD2	TRBJ2-3	TGTGCCAGCTCACCGGGAACTAGCGGCACAGATACGCAGTATTTT	CASSPGTSGTDTQYF
TRBV5-1	.	TRBD2	TRBJ2-7	TGCGCCAGCACCTCGGGGGCAAGCGGGAGTTACGAGCAGTACTTC	CASTSGASGSYEQYF
TRBV2	few	TRBD2	TRBJ2-1	TGTGCCAGCACTGAGCTAGCGGATTACAATGAGCAGTTCTTC	CASTELADYNEQFF
TRBV10-3	.	.	TRBJ2-7	TGTGCCATCAGTGAGTCCTCGGGTACGGGAAACGAGCAGTACTTC	CAISESSGTGNEQYF
TRBV7-2	few	TRBD2	TRBJ2-7	TGTGCCAGCAGCCAACGGGCTAGCGGGAGCTACGAGCAGTACTTC	CASSQRASGSYEQYF
TRBV5-1	.	TRBD2	TRBJ2-7	TGCGCCAGCAGCGTCCTGACTAGCGGGAGACCCTACGAGCAGTACTTC	CASSVLTSGRPYEQYF
TRBV14	.	.	TRBJ1-2	TGTGCCAGCAGCCAAGATTTGGGGCGAAACAGAGCATATGGCTACACCTTC	CASSQDLGRNRAYGYTF
TRBV7-6	.	.	TRBJ2-5	TGTGCCAGCAGCTTAGGCTCCCCGAACATAAAAGAGACCCAGTACTTC	CASSLGSPNIKETQYF
TRBV5-1	.	TRBD2	TRBJ2-3	TGCGCCAGCAGCTTAGGACTAGCGGGGGAAGATACGCAGTATTTT	CASSLGLAGEDTQYF
TRBV7-2	.	TRBD2	TRBJ2-2	TGTGCCAGCAGCCGAGGACTAGCGGGTACCGGGGAGCTGTTTTTT	CASSRGLAGTGELFF
TRBV28	.	TRBD2	TRBJ2-1	TGTGCCAGCAGTTTTGGGACGGGAGGCTACAATGAGCAGTTCTTC	CASSFGTGGYNEQFF
TRBV2	.	.	TRBJ2-4	TGTGCCAGCAGTGGACGAGGAAACATTCAGTACTTC	CASSGRGNIQYF
TRBV4-3	.	.	TRBJ2-3	TGCGCCAGCAGCCAAGATTTTAAGGGGAGGCGGCGTGCAGATACGCAGTATTTT	CASSQDFKGRRRADTQYF
TRBV11-2	.	TRBD1	TRBJ2-5	TGTGCCAGCAGCTTAGTCAGGGGGAAAGAGACCCAGTACTTC	CASSLVRGKETQYF
TRBV30	.	.	TRBJ1-4	TGTGCCTGGAGGGAGCAGGGCCTCGAAAAACTGTTTTTT	CAWREQGLEKLFF
TRBV14	.	.	TRBJ1-1	TGTGCCAGCAGCCAAGGGATTAGCGCTGAAGCTTTCTTT	CASSQGISAEAFF
TRBV5-1	.	.	TRBJ1-1	TGCGCCAGCAGCTCCTTGGCGAGGGGAGGGAACACTGAAGCTTTCTTT	CASSSLARGGNTEAFF
TRBV2	.	TRBD1	TRBJ1-1	TGTGCCAGCAGGTTTTCCGGGACAGGGTATAAAAACACTGAAGCTTTCTTT	CASRFSGTGYKNTEAFF
TRBV18	.	TRBD2	TRBJ2-7	TGTGCCAGCTCACCACTACTAGCGGGAGAGTCCTACGAGCAGTACTTC	CASSPLLAGESYEQYF
TRBV2	.	.	TRBJ1-4	TGTGCCACCTTGAGAGACATTAATGAAAAACTGTTTTTT	CATLRDINEKLFF
TRBV7-9	.	TRBD1	TRBJ1-3	TGTGCCAGCAGCCGACAGGGTGGAAACACCATATATTTT	CASSRQGGNTIYF
TRBV2	.	TRBD1	TRBJ2-2	TGTGCCAGCAGCCGACAGGGGGCTGACACCGGGGAGCTGTTTTTT	CASSRQGADTGELFF
TRBV6-5	.	.	TRBJ1-3	TGTGCCAGCAGTGTGGGCCTCATCGAAAACACCATATATTTT	CASSVGLIENTIYF
TRBV5-4	.	.	TRBJ2-2	TGTGCCAGCAGCATAGACAGGACCGGGGAGCTGTTTTTT	CASSIDRTGELFF
TRBV7-2	.	TRBD2	TRBJ2-7	TGTGCCAGCAGCGCCGGGACTAGCGAGGTAGAGCAGTACTTC	CASSAGTSEVEQYF
TRBV2	.	.	TRBJ2-2	TGTGCCAGCAGTGTGACTCCGATACTGGCCACCGGGGAGCTGTTTTTT	CASSVTPILATGELFF
TRBV7-9	.	.	TRBJ2-7	TGTGCCAGCAGCCCCCCCGTACACCCCTACGAGCAGTACTTC	CASSPPVHPYEQYF
TRBV5-1	.	TRBD2	TRBJ2-5	TGCGCCAGCAGCTTCGCTAGCGGGAGGGAAGAGACCCAGTACTTC	CASSFASGREETQYF
TRBV5-4	.	.	TRBJ2-1	TGTGCCAGCAGCTTGGACAGGAGCTCCTACAATGAGCAGTTCTTC	CASSLDRSSYNEQFF
TRBV6-4	once	TRBD2	TRBJ2-1	TGTGCCAGCAGTGACTCGGCCAGCGGGGCCAATGAGCAGTTCTTC	CASSDSASGANEQFF
TRBV5-1	few	.	TRBJ1-2	TGCGCCAGCAGCTTGGATGGGGGGGAGAGCTATGGCTACACCTTC	CASSLDGGESYGYTF
TRBV25-1	.	.	TRBJ1-1	TGTGCCAGCAGTGAACCGGGGATCTACACTGAAGCTTTCTTT	CASSEPGIYTEAFF
TRBV28	.	.	TRBJ1-5	TGTGCCAGCAGTTTGCACAGGAGGGGCAATCAGCCCCAGCATTTT	CASSLHRRGNQPQHF
TRBV28	few	.	TRBJ2-2	TGTGCCAGCGCAAATAGCGAGAGGGTTGCTGGGGAGCTGTTTTTT	CASANSERVAGELFF
TRBV7-3	.	.	TRBJ2-1	TGTGCCAGCAGCTCTCGCGGGGCCACTGAGCAGTTCTTC	CASSSRGATEQFF
TRBV28	.	.	TRBJ1-2	TGTGCCAGCAATGAGGGAGCTAACTATGGCTACACCTTC	CASNEGANYGYTF
TRBV30	.	TRBD1	TRBJ2-7	TGTGCCTGGGAGACAGGGGGCGCGGAGCAGTACTTC	CAWETGGAEQYF
TRBV14	.	TRBD1	TRBJ2-7	TGTGCCAGCAGCCAAGATCTGTGGACAGGGGGCAGATACGAGCAGTACTTC	CASSQDLWTGGRYEQYF
TRBV11-1	.	.	TRBJ2-1	TGTGCCAGCAGCTACCTGGACAGATACAATGAGCAGTTCTTC	CASSYLDRYNEQFF
TRBV7-2	.	.	TRBJ1-1	TGTGCCGATTGGGCTGCCAGCAACACTGAAGCTTTCTTT	CADWAASNTEAFF